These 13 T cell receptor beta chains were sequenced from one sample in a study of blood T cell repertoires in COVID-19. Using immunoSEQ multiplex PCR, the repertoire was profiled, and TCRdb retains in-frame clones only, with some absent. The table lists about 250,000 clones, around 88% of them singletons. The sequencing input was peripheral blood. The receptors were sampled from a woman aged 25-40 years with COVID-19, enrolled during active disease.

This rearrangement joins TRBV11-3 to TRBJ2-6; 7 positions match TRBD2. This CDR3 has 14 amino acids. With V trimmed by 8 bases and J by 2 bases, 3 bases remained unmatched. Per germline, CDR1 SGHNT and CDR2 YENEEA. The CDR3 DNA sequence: TGTGCCAGCGGGGGGAGGGCTGGGGCCAACGTCCTGACTTTC. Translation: CASGGRAGANVLTF.

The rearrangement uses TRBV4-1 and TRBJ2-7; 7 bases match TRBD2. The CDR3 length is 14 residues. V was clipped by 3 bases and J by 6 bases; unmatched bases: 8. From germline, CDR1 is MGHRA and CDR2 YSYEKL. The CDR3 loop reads CASSQVDGGSEQYF. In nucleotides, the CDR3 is TGCGCCAGCAGCCAGGTTGACGGGGGGAGCGAGCAGTACTTC.

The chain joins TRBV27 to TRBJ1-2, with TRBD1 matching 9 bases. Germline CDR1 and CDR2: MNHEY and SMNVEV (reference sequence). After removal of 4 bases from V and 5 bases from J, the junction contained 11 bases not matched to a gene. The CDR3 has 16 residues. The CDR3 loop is CASSSRDGQGSYGYTF. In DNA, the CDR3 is TGTGCCAGCAGTTCTCGGGACGGACAGGGGAGTTATGGCTACACCTTC.

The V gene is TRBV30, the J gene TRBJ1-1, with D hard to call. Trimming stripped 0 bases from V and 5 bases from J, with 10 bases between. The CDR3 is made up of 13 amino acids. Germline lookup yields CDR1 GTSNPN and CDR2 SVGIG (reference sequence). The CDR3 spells CAWSVRGTTEAFF. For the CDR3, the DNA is TGTGCCTGGAGTGTACGGGGTACAACTGAAGCTTTCTTT. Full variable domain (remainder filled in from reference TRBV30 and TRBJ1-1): SQTIHQWPATLVQPVGSPLSLECTVEGTSNPNLYWYRQAAGRGLQLLFYSVGIGQISSEVPQNLSASRPQDRQFILSSKKLLLSDSGFYLCAWSVRGTTEAFFGQGTRLTVV.

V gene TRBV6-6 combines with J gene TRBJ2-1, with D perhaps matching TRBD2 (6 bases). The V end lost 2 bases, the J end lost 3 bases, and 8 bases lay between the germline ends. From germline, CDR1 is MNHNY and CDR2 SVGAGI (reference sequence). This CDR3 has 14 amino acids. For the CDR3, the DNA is TGTGCCAGCAGTTACGGCGGGGTCTACAATGAGCAGTTCTTC. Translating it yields CASSYGGVYNEQFF.

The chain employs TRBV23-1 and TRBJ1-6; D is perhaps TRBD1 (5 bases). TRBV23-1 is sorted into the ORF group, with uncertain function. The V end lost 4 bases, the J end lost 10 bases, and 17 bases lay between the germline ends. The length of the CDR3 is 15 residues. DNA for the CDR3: TGCGCCAGCAGTCCGAGACAGAGTCTGCCCTCACCCCTCCACTTT. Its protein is CASSPRQSLPSPLHF.

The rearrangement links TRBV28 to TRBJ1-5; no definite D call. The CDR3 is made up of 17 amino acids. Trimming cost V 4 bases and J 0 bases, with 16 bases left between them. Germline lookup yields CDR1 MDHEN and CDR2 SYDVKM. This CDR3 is CASSSPPHTYSNQPQHF. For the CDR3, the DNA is TGTGCCAGCAGTTCCCCCCCGCACACGTATAGCAATCAGCCCCAGCATTTT.

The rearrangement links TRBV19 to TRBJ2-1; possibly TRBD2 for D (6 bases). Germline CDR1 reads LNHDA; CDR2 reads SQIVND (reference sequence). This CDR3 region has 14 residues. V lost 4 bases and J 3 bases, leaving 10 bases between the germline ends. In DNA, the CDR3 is TGTGCCAGTAGTAGGTCGGGGGTCTACAATGAGCAGTTCTTC. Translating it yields CASSRSGVYNEQFF.

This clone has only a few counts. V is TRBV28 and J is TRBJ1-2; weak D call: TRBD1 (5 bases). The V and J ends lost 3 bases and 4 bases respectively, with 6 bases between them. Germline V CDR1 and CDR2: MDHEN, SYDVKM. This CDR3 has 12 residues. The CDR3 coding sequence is TGTGCCAGCAGTTTGGGGGGCTATGGCTACACCTTC. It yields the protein CASSLGGYGYTF.

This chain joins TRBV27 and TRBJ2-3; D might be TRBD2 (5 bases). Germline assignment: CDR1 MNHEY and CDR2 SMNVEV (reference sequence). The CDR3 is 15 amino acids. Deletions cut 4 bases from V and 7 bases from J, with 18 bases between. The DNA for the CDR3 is TGTGCCAGCAGTTCGATAGGACTTTCCACGAATACGCAGTATTTT. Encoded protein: CASSSIGLSTNTQYF.

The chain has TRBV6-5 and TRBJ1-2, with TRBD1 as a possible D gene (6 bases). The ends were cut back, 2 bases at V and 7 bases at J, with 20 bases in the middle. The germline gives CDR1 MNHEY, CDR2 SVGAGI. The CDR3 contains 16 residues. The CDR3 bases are TGTGCCAGCAGTTACGCCGGACAGCGCCCTAAGGCTGGCTACACCTTC. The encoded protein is CASSYAGQRPKAGYTF.

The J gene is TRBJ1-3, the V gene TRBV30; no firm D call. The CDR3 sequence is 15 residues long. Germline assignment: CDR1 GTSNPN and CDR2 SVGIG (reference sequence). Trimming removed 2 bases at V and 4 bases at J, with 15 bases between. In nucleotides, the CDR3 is TGTGCCTGGAGTTCCCGAGGTTGGGAGGGAAACACCATATATTTT. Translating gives CAWSSRGWEGNTIYF.

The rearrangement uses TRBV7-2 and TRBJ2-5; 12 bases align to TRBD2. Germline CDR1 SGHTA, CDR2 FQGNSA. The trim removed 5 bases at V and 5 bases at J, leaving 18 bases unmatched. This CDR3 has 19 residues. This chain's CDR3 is CASSPGLAGNIYSMETQYF. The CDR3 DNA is TGTGCCAGCAGCCCCGGACTAGCGGGAAATATTTATAGTATGGAGACCCAGTACTTC.